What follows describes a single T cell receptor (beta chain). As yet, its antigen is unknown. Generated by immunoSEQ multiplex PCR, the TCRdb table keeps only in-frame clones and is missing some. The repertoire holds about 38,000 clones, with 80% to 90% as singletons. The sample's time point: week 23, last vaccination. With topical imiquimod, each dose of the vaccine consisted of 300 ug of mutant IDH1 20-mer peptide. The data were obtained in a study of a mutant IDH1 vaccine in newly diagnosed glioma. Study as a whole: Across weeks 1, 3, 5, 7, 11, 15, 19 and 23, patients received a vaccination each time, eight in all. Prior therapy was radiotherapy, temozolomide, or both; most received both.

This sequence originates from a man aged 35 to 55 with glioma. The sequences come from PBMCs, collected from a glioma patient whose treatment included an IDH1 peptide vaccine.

CDR3 DNA: TGCAGCGTTGGGCTAGGGGGGGGCGGAGAGACCCAGTACTTC. Translation gives CSVGLGGGGETQYF. The rearrangement links TRBV29-1 to TRBJ2-5, with D perhaps matching TRBD2 (7 bases). Looked up from germline, CDR1 is SQVTM and CDR2 is ANQGSEA. V gave up 4 bases and J gave up 4 bases, with 16 bases separating them. This CDR3 is built from 14 residues.